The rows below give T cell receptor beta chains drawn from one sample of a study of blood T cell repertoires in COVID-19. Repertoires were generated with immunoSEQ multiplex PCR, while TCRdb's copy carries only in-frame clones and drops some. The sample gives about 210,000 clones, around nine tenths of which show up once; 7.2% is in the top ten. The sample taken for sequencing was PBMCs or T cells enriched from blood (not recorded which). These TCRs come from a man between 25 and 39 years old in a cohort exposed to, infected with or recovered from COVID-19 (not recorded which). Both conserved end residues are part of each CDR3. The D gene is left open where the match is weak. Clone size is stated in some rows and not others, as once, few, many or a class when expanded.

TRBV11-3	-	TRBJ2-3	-	CASSPDGVSTDTQYF	TGTGCCAGCAGCCCCGACGGGGTTAGCACAGATACGCAGTATTTT
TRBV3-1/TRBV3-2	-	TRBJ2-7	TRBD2	CASSLAGGISYEQYF	TGTGCCAGCAGCCTAGCGGGGGGAATCTCCTACGAGCAGTACTTC
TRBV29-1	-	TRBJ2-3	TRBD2	CSVAGGGTDTQYF	TGCAGCGTTGCGGGAGGGGGCACAGATACGCAGTATTTT
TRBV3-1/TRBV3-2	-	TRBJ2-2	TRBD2	CASSRGPPGGNTGELFF	TGTGCCAGCAGCAGAGGGCCCCCGGGAGGAAATACCGGGGAGCTGTTTTTT
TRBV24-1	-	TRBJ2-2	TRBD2	CATSVGTSGAYTGELFF	TGTGCCACCAGTGTCGGGACTAGCGGGGCCTACACCGGGGAGCTGTTTTTT
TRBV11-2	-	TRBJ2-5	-	CASSPGGRGQETQYF	TGTGCCAGCAGCCCCGGGGGTAGGGGCCAAGAGACCCAGTACTTC
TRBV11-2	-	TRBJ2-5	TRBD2	CASLPPASGSGWGRETQYF	TGTGCCAGCCTCCCCCCGGCTAGCGGGAGCGGGTGGGGACGGGAGACCCAGTACTTC
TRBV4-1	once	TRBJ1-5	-	CASSQDSPGNNQPQHF	TGCGCCAGCAGCCAAGATTCTCCCGGGAACAATCAGCCCCAGCATTTT
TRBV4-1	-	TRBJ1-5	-	CASSQAWGNGGQPQHF	TGCGCCAGCAGCCAAGCTTGGGGAAACGGAGGTCAGCCCCAGCATTTT
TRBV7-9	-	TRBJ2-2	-	CASTYLPPGVRTGELFF	TGTGCCAGCACCTACCTGCCCCCAGGGGTGAGGACCGGGGAGCTGTTTTTT
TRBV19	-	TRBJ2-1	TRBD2	CATNSGSSYNEQFF	TGTGCCACAAATAGCGGGAGTAGCTACAATGAGCAGTTCTTC
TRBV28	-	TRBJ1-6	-	CASLPRGRTYNSPLHF	TGTGCCAGCCTACCCCGGGGGAGGACCTATAATTCACCCCTCCACTTT
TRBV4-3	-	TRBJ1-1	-	CASSQDLSENTEAFF	TGCGCCAGCAGCCAAGATCTCAGCGAGAACACTGAAGCTTTCTTT
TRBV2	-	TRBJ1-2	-	CASAGLLYGYTF	TGTGCCAGCGCGGGCTTACTCTATGGCTACACCTTC
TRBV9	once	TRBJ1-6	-	CASSVGQERYNSPLHF	TGTGCCAGCAGCGTAGGACAGGAGAGATATAATTCACCCCTCCACTTT
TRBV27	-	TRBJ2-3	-	CASSELVSHPDTQYF	TGTGCCAGCAGCGAACTAGTCTCTCATCCAGATACGCAGTATTTT
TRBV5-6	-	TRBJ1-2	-	CASSLPGQSIYGYTF	TGTGCCAGCAGCTTACCCGGACAGTCAATCTATGGCTACACCTTC
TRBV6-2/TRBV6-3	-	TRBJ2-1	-	CASSWPPLDEQFF	TGTGCCAGCAGTTGGCCCCCTCTAGATGAGCAGTTCTTC
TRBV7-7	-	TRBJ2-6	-	CASSPTGSSGANVLTF	TGTGCTAGCAGCCCGACCGGGAGCTCTGGGGCCAACGTCCTGACTTTC
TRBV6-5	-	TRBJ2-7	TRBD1	CASNSGTGGGEEQYF	TGTGCCAGCAATTCCGGGACAGGGGGGGGAGAGGAGCAGTACTTC
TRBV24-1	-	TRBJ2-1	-	CATSDLAGSSYNEQFF	TGTGCCACCAGTGATTTGGCGGGGAGCTCCTACAATGAGCAGTTCTTC
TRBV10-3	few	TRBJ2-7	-	CAISEFYISSSYEQYF	TGTGCCATCAGTGAGTTTTACATTTCAAGCTCCTACGAGCAGTACTTC
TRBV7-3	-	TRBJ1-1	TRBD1	CASSLRDSGTEAFF	TGTGCCAGCAGCTTACGGGACAGCGGAACTGAAGCTTTCTTT
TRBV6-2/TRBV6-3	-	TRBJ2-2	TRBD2	CASSYLAGITGELFF	TGTGCCAGCAGTTACCTAGCGGGAATCACCGGGGAGCTGTTTTTT
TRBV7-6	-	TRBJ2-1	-	CASSLAGKEDGEQFF	TGTGCCAGCAGCTTAGCGGGGAAGGAGGACGGTGAGCAGTTCTTC
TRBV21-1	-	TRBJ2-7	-	CASSRNRIGFLYEQYF	TGTGCCAGCAGCAGAAACAGGATCGGATTCCTTTACGAGCAGTACTTC
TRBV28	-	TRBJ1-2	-	CASSPRTRGGYTF	TGTGCCAGCAGTCCACGGACCCGAGGGGGCTACACCTTC
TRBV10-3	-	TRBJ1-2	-	CAISGLPTVGYTF	TGTGCCATCAGTGGGCTTCCGACAGTCGGCTACACCTTC
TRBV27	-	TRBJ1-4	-	CASSLDRPIATNEKLFF	TGTGCCAGCAGCCTCGACAGACCCATAGCAACTAATGAAAAACTGTTTTTT
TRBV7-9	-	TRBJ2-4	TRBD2	CASSLGGVDIQYF	TGTGCCAGCAGCTTGGGAGGGGTTGACATTCAGTACTTC
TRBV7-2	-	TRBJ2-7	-	CASSLIGQASYEQYF	TGTGCCAGCAGCTTAATAGGTCAAGCGTCCTACGAGCAGTACTTC
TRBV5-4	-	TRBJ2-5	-	CASSPRLEWETQYF	TGTGCCAGCAGCCCGCGTCTAGAGTGGGAGACCCAGTACTTC
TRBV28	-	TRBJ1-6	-	CASSLGRGGSPLHF	TGTGCCAGCAGTTTGGGGCGAGGCGGTTCACCCCTCCACTTT
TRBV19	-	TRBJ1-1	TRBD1	CAAGDRSSEAFF	TGTGCCGCCGGGGACAGGTCCTCTGAAGCTTTCTTT
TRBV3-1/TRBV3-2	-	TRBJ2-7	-	CASSPLVTSAKQYF	TGTGCCAGCAGCCCCTTAGTGACTAGTGCGAAGCAGTACTTC
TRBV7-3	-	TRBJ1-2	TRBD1	CASSSTGVYGYTF	TGTGCCAGCAGCTCGACAGGGGTCTATGGCTACACCTTC
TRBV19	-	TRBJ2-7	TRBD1	CASRGQGHEQYF	TGTGCCAGTAGGGGACAGGGCCACGAGCAGTACTTC
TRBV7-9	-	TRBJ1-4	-	CASSLDAGVDEKLFF	TGTGCCAGCAGCTTAGACGCAGGGGTGGATGAAAAACTGTTTTTT
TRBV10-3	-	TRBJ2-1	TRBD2	CAIREQGPGGDEQFF	TGTGCCATCAGGGAGCAGGGGCCCGGGGGGGATGAGCAGTTCTTC
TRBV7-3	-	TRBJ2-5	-	CASSLRGLSEGGQETQYF	TGTGCCAGCAGCTTAAGAGGTTTGTCGGAAGGTGGACAAGAGACCCAGTACTTC
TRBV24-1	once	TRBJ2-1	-	CATSDVTIASNEQFF	TGTGCCACCAGTGATGTAACTATCGCCAGCAATGAGCAGTTCTTC
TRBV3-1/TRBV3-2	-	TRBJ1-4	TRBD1	CASRHRGVNEKLFF	TGTGCCAGCAGGCACAGGGGCGTTAATGAAAAACTGTTTTTT
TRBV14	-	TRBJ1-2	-	CASSPWTVSYGYTF	TGTGCCAGCAGCCCCTGGACAGTCTCTTATGGCTACACCTTC
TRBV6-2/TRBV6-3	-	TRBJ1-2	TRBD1	CASSSKQGNRAYGYTF	TGTGCCAGCAGTTCAAAACAGGGGAATAGGGCCTATGGCTACACCTTC
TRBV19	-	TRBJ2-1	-	CASSWGQGSVNEQFF	TGTGCCAGTAGTTGGGGCCAGGGAAGTGTAAATGAGCAGTTCTTC
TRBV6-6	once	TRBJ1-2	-	CASSYLPRGSYGYTF	TGTGCCAGCAGTTACTTACCGAGGGGGAGCTATGGCTACACCTTC